The present TCR beta chain was sequenced within a study of HIV-infected patients and healthy controls. TCRdb itself ran the 5' RACE reads through MiXCR, one entry per CDR3 protein. The sample lists approximately 64,000 distinct CDR3 sequences; under 25% were seen once. This clonotype was picked up a small number of times. The length of the CDR3 is 16 residues. Looked up from germline, CDR1 is LGHDT and CDR2 is YNNKEL (reference sequence). After removal of 0 bases from V and 2 bases from J, the junction contained 6 bases not matched to a gene. Material for sequencing was CD4+ T cells from blood. The TCR sequence derives from a human donor in good health. The genes are TRBV3-1 and TRBJ2-7; 8 nucleotides line up with TRBD2. CDR3 bases: TGTGCCAGCAGCCAAGATATTACTAGCGGAACCTACGAGCAGTACTTC. Translating it yields CASSQDITSGTYEQYF.